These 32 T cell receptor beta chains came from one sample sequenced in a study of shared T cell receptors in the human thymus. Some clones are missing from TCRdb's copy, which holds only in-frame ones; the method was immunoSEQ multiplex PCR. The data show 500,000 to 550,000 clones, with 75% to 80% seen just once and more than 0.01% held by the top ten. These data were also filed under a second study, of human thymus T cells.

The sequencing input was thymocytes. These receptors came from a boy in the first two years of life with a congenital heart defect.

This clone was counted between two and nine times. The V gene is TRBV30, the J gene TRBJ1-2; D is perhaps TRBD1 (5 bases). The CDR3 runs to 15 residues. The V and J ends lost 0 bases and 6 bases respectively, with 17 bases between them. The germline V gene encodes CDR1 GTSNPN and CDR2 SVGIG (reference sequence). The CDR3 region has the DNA TGTGCCTGGAGTGTACCTGCAGGGTTCAACAATGGCTACACCTTC. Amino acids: CAWSVPAGFNNGYTF.

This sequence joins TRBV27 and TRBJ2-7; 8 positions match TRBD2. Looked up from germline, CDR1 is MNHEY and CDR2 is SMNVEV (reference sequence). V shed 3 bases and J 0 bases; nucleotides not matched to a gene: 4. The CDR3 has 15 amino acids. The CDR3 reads CASSFGRGASYEQYF. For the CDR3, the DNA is TGTGCCAGCAGTTTCGGGCGGGGGGCCTCCTACGAGCAGTACTTC.

CDR3 DNA: TGTGCCAGCTCCCTCGGTAGCACAGATACGCAGTATTTT. Protein: CASSLGSTDTQYF. This chain joins TRBV2 and TRBJ2-3; D unresolved. The CDR3 totals 13 residues. CDR1 is SNHLY, CDR2 FYNNEI, per germline. V was clipped by 8 bases and J by 0 bases, with 9 bases between them.

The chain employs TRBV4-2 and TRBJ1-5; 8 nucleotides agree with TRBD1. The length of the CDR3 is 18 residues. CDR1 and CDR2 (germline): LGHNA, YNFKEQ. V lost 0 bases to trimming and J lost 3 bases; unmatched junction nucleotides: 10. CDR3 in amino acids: CASSQENRTGTHNQPQHF. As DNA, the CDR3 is TGTGCCAGCAGCCAAGAGAATCGGACAGGGACTCACAATCAGCCCCAGCATTTT.

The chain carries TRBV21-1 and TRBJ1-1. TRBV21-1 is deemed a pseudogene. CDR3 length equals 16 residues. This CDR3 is CASSRWGVKENTEAFF. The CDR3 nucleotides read TGTGCCAGCAGCCGATGGGGGGTCAAAGAGAACACTGAAGCTTTCTTT.

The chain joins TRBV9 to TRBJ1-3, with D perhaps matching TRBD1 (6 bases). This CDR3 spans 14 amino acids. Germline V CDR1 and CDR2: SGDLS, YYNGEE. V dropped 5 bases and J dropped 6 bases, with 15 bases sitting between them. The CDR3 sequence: CASSVTGTENTIYF. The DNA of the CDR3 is TGTGCCAGCAGTGTTACAGGGACCGAAAACACCATATATTTT. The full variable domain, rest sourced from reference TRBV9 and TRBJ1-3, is DSGVTQTPKHLITATGQRVTLRCSPRSGDLSVYWYQQSLDQGLQFLIQYYNGEERAKGNILERFSAQQFPDLHSELNLSSLELGDSALYFCASSVTGTENTIYFGEGSWLTVV.

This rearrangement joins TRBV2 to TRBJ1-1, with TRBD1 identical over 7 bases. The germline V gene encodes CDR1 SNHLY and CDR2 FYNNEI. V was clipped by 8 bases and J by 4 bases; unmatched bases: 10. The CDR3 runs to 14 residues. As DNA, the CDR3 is TGTGCCAGCGGGGTTGGACAGGCGGCCACTGAAGCTTTCTTT. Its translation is CASGVGQAATEAFF.

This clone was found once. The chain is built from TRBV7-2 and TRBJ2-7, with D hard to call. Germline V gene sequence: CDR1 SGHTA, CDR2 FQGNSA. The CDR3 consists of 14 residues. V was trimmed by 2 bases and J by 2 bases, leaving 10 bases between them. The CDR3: CASSLFASAYEQYF. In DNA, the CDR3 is TGTGCCAGCAGCTTATTTGCCAGCGCCTACGAGCAGTACTTC.

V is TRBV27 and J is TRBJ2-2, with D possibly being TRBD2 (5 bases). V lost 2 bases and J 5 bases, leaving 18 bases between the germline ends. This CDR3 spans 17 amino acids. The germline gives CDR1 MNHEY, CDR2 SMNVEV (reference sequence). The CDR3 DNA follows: TGTGCCAGCAGTTTAATGTTTTCCGAGGGCTTTACCGGGGAGCTGTTTTTT. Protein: CASSLMFSEGFTGELFF.

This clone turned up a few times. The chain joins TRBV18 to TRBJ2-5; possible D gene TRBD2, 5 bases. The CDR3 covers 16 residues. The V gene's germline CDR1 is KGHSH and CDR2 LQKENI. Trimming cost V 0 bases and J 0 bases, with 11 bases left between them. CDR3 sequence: CASSPPQRPNQETQYF. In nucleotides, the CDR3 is TGTGCCAGCTCACCACCCCAGCGGCCCAACCAAGAGACCCAGTACTTC.

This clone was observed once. The chain's CDR3 is CASSLRKSAANTGELFF. CDR3 DNA sequence: TGTGCCAGCAGCTTGCGCAAATCCGCGGCGAACACCGGGGAGCTGTTTTTT. The gene calls are TRBV5-6 and TRBJ2-2, with D uncertain. CDR1 and CDR2 (germline): SGHDT, YYEEEE. V was clipped by 1 base and J by 0 bases, with 13 bases between them. The length of the CDR3 is 17 residues.

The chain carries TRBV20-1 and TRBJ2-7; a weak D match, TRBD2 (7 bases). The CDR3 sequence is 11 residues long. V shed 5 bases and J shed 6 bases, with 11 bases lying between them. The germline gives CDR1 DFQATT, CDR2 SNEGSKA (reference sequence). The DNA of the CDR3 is TGCAGTGCTCGGGGGGCTTGCGAGCAGTACTTC. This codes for CSARGACEQYF.

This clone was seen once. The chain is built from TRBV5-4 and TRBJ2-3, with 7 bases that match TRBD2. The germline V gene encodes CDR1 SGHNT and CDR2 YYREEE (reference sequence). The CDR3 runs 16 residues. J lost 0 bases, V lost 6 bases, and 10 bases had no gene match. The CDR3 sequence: CASTLGGSGSTDTQYF. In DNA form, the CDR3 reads TGTGCCAGCACCCTGGGTGGTAGCGGGAGCACAGATACGCAGTATTTT.

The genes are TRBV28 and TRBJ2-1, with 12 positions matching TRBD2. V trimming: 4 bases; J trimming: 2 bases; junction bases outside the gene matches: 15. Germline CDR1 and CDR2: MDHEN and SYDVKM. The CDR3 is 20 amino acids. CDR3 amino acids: CASSYPGLAGGPIPYNEQFF. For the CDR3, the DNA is TGTGCCAGCAGTTACCCAGGCCTAGCGGGAGGGCCGATCCCCTACAATGAGCAGTTCTTC.

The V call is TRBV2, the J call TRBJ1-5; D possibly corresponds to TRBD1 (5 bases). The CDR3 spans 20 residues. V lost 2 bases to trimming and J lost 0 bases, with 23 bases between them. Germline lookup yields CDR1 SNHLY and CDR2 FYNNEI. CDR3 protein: CASSELRGLVGKYSNQPQHF. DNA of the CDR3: TGTGCCAGCAGTGAATTAAGGGGTCTAGTGGGCAAATATAGCAATCAGCCCCAGCATTTT.

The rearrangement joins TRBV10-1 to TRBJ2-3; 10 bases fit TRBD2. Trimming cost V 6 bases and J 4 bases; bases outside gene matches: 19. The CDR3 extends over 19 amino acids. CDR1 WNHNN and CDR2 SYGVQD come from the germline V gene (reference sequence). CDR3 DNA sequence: TGCGCCAGCAGGTTCCGGCGGACTAGCGGTTTCCCGAGGGCAGATACGCAGTATTTT. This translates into CASRFRRTSGFPRADTQYF.

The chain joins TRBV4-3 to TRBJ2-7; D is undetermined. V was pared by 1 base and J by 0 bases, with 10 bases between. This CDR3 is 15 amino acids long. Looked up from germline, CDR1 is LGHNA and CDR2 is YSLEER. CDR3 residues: CASSQVGETSYEQYF. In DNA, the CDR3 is TGCGCCAGCAGCCAAGTCGGAGAGACCTCCTACGAGCAGTACTTC.

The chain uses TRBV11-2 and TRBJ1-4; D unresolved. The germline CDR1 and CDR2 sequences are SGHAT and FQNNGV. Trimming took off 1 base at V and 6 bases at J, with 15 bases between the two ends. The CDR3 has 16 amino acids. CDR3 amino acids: CASSLGLVETDEKLFF. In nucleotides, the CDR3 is TGTGCCAGCAGCTTAGGGCTAGTGGAGACGGATGAAAAACTGTTTTTT.

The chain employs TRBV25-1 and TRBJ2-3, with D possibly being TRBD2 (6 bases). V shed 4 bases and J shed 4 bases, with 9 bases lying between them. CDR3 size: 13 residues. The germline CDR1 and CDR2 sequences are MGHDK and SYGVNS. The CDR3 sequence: CASSVGGADTQYF. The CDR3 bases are TGTGCCAGCAGTGTAGGAGGGGCAGATACGCAGTATTTT.

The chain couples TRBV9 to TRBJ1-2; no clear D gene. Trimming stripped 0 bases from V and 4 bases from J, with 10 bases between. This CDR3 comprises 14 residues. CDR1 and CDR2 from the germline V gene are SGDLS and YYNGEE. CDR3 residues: CASSVGPVPYGYTF. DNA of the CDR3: TGTGCCAGCAGCGTAGGTCCGGTTCCCTATGGCTACACCTTC. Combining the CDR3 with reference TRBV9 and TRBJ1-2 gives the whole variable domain DSGVTQTPKHLITATGQRVTLRCSPRSGDLSVYWYQQSLDQGLQFLIQYYNGEERAKGNILERFSAQQFPDLHSELNLSSLELGDSALYFCASSVGPVPYGYTFGSGTRLTVV.

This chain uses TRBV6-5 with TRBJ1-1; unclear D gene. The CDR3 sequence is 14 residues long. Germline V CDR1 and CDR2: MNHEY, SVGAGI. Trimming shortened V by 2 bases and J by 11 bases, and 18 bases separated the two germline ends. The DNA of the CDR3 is TGTGCCAGCAGTTACCAGCAGGCTGGGTCAGAGGCTTTCTTT. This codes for CASSYQQAGSEAFF.

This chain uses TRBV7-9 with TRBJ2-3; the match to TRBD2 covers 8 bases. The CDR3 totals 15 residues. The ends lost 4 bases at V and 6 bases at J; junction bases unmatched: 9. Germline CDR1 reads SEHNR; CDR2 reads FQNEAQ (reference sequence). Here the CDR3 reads CASSYSGTPMDTQYF. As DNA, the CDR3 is TGTGCCAGCAGCTATAGCGGGACCCCTATGGATACGCAGTATTTT. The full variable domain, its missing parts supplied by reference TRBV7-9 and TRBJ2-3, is DTGVSQNPRHKITKRGQNVTFRCDPISEHNRLYWYRQTLGQGPEFLTYFQNEAQLEKSRLLSDRFSAERPKGSFSTLEIQRTEQGDSAMYLCASSYSGTPMDTQYFGPGTRLTVL.

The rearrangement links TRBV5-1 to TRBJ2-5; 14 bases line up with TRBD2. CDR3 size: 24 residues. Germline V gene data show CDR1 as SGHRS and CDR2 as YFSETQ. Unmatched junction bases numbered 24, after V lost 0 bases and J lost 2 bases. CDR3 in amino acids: CASSLAPPARLAGGHLLRQETQYF. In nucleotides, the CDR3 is TGCGCCAGCAGCTTGGCTCCTCCAGCTAGACTAGCGGGAGGGCACCTTCTCCGGCAAGAGACCCAGTACTTC.

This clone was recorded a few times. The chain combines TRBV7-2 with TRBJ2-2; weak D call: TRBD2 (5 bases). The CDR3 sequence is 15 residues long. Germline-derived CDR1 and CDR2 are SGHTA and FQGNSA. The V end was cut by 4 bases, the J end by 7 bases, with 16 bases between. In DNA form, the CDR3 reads TGTGCCAGCAGCTCAAGAGGGTTATTGGGCGGGGAGCTGTTTTTT. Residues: CASSSRGLLGGELFF.

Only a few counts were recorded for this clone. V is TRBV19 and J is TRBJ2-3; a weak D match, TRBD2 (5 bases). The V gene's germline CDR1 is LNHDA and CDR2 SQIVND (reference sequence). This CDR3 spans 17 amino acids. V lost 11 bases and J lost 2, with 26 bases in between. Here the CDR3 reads CASNAAGGSNPTDTQYF. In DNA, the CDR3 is TGTGCCTCAAACGCGGCGGGTGGGTCGAACCCCACAGATACGCAGTATTTT. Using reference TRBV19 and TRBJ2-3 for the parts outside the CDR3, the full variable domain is DGGITQSPKYLFRKEGQNVTLSCEQNLNHDAMYWYRQDPGQGLRLIYYSQIVNDFQKGDIAEGYSVSREKKESFPLTVTSAQKNPTAFYLCASNAAGGSNPTDTQYFGPGTRLTVL.

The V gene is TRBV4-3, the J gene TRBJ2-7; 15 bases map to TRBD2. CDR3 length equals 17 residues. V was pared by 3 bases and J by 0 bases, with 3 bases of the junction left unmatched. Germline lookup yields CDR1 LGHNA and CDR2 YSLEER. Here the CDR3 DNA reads TGCGCCAGCAGCCACGGACTAGCGGGAGGGTCCTCCTACGAGCAGTACTTC. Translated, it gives CASSHGLAGGSSYEQYF.

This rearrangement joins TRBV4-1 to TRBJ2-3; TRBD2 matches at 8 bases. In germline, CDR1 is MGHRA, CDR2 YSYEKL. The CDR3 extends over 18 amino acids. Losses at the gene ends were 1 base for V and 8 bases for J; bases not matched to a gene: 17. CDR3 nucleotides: TGCGCCAGCAGCCAAGGAGGCAGCGGGAGAGAGCCCGGGGGTACGCAGTATTTT. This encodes CASSQGGSGREPGGTQYF.

The DNA for the CDR3 is TGTGCCAGCAGAGGGGGCCCAAAGGGCCACCAAGAGACCCAGTACTTC. This gives the protein CASRGGPKGHQETQYF. The chain employs TRBV6-4 and TRBJ2-5, with 7 bases that match TRBD1. The CDR3 consists of 16 residues. The J segment lost 0 bases and the V segment lost 6 bases, leaving 10 bases of the junction unmatched. The germline gives CDR1 MRHNA, CDR2 SNTAGT.

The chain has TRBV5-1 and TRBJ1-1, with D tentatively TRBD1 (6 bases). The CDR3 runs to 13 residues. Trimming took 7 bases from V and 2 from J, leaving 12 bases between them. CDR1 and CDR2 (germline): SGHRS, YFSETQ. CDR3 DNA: TGCGCCAGCTGGTCAGGGGCTAACACTGAAGCTTTCTTT. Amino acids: CASWSGANTEAFF.

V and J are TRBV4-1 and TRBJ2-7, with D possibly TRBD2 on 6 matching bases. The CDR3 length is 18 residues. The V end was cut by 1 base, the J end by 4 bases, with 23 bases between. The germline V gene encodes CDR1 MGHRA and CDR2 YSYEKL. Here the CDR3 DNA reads TGCGCCAGCAGCCAAGGGACCCGTGGGAATAGCGGAGTTTACGAGCAGTACTTC. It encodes CASSQGTRGNSGVYEQYF.

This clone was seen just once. CDR3 protein: CASRRDYAYNEQFF. The CDR3 DNA follows: TGTGCCAGCAGGCGGGACTACGCCTACAATGAGCAGTTCTTC. The chain has TRBV27 and TRBJ2-1; 7 bases are a match to TRBD2. The V gene end was trimmed by 6 bases and the J gene end by 2 bases; junction bases not matched to a gene: 4. CDR1 is MNHEY and CDR2 is SMNVEV in the germline V gene (reference sequence). The CDR3 runs 14 residues.

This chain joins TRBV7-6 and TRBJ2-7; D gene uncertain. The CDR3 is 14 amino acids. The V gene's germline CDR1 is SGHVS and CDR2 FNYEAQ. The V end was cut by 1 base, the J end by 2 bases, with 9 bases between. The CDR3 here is CASSLGQCPYEQYF. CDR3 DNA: TGTGCCAGCAGCTTAGGGCAGTGCCCCTACGAGCAGTACTTC.